The 10 T cell receptor beta chains below were found in one sample sequenced in a study of blood T cell repertoires in COVID-19. The repertoire was sequenced with immunoSEQ multiplex PCR; TCRdb's copy has only in-frame clones and lacks some. The data show around 200,000 clones, 81% seen once. The sequenced material came from PBMCs or T cells enriched from blood (not recorded which). These receptors all stem from a man in his forties who had recovered from COVID-19.

The DNA of the CDR3 is TGTGCCAGCAGTTTTGTGGGGGCGCTGGGGGGCTACACCTTC. As protein: CASSFVGALGGYTF. The chain has TRBV27 and TRBJ1-2; D possibly corresponds to TRBD1 (6 bases). The V gene lost 3 bases and the J gene lost 8 bases, with 16 bases spanning the gap. Germline CDR1 reads MNHEY; CDR2 reads SMNVEV (reference sequence). This CDR3 spans 14 amino acids.

The J gene is TRBJ2-5, the V gene TRBV2; 12 bases fit TRBD2. Germline CDR1 SNHLY, CDR2 FYNNEI. The CDR3 spans 15 residues. V was clipped by 3 bases and J by 5 bases; unmatched bases: 4. CDR3 in amino acids: CASSERLAGVETQYF. For the CDR3, the DNA is TGTGCCAGCAGTGAGAGACTAGCGGGAGTGGAGACCCAGTACTTC.

The chain is built from TRBV19 and TRBJ1-5, with D uncertain. This CDR3 region has 16 residues. From germline, CDR1 is LNHDA and CDR2 SQIVND (reference sequence). Trimming took off 3 bases at V and 0 bases at J, with 12 bases between the two ends. The CDR3 DNA is TGTGCCAGTAGTATTTCCCCCTACGATAGCAATCAGCCCCAGCATTTT. Translated, it gives CASSISPYDSNQPQHF.

V and J are TRBV5-6 and TRBJ1-5; TRBD1 matches 7 bases. The germline V gene encodes CDR1 SGHDT and CDR2 YYEEEE. The J segment lost 6 bases and the V segment lost 5 bases, leaving 8 bases of the junction unmatched. The CDR3 has 14 residues. The DNA of the CDR3 is TGTGCCAGCAGTAAACAGGGGAAGGTTCAGCCCCAGCATTTT. It translates to CASSKQGKVQPQHF.

The chain is built from TRBV3-1 (or the pseudogene TRBV3-2) and TRBJ2-6; no reliable D call. V was cut by 5 bases and J by 1 base, with 6 bases left in between. CDR1 and CDR2 from the germline V gene are LGHDT and YNNKEL (reference sequence). The CDR3 covers 14 residues. The DNA for the CDR3 is TGTGCCAGCAGCATAAAATCTGGGGCCAACGTCCTGACTTTC. Its protein is CASSIKSGANVLTF.

The rearrangement links TRBV14 to TRBJ2-1, with a tentative D call TRBD2 (6 bases). Trimming shortened V by 4 bases and J by 0 bases, and 10 bases separated the two germline ends. The CDR3 runs 15 residues. Germline V CDR1 and CDR2: SGHDN, FVKESK. As DNA, the CDR3 is TGTGCCAGCAGCCGGGACTTCCTCTCCTACAATGAGCAGTTCTTC. This translates into CASSRDFLSYNEQFF.

This rearrangement joins TRBV11-2 to TRBJ2-3, with 7 bases aligning to TRBD1. With V trimmed by 5 bases and J by 0 bases, 5 bases remained unmatched. Germline-derived CDR1 and CDR2 are SGHAT and FQNNGV. The CDR3 spans 15 residues. The CDR3 is CASSADRTSTDTQYF. CDR3 in DNA: TGTGCCAGCAGCGCGGACAGGACTAGCACAGATACGCAGTATTTT.

The chain links TRBV7-9 to TRBJ2-3; TRBD2 aligns across 10 bases. The CDR3 covers 15 residues. After removal of 6 bases from V and 3 bases from J, the junction contained 6 bases not matched to a gene. The V gene's germline CDR1 is SEHNR and CDR2 FQNEAQ (reference sequence). The CDR3 bases are TGTGCCAGCAGTCCGAGGACTAGCGGAACAGATACGCAGTATTTT. Its translation is CASSPRTSGTDTQYF.

The chain combines TRBV9 with TRBJ2-3, with TRBD2 matching over 7 bases. CDR1 and CDR2 (germline): SGDLS, YYNGEE. There are 16 residues in the CDR3. The J segment lost 2 bases and the V segment lost 3 bases, leaving 9 bases of the junction unmatched. The CDR3 DNA follows: TGTGCCAGCAGCGAGCGACTAGCCGTCCTCACAGATACGCAGTATTTT. Protein product: CASSERLAVLTDTQYF.

This clone was seen a single time. At the DNA level, this CDR3 is encoded by other sequences in the same sample as well. This chain uses TRBV12-3 or TRBV12-4 with TRBJ2-1, with D hard to call. The ends were cut back, 5 bases at V and 6 bases at J, with 5 bases in the middle. CDR3 size: 11 residues. Here the CDR3 reads CASSPRNEQFF. For the CDR3, the DNA is TGTGCCAGCAGTCCCCGCAATGAGCAGTTCTTC.